The T cell receptor (beta chain) under discussion was sequenced for a study of shared clonotypes between healthy human individuals. The overall study: Per donor, CD8 memory used one plate, CD8 naive used two, CD4 memory used three and CD4 naive used three.

V lost 2 bases to trimming and J lost 0 bases, with 10 bases between them. The CDR3 is 16 amino acids. CDR1 is ENHRY and CDR2 is SYGVKD in the germline V gene. The repertoire was sequenced with immunoSEQ multiplex PCR; TCRdb's copy has only in-frame clones and lacks some. The table shows 2 million to 3 million clones, with just over 90% occurring only once. The sequenced material came from naive CD4+ T cells sorted from blood. Noted subset: CD45RA+ positively selected. This clonotype was obtained from a man aged 18-30 years in good health. J is TRBJ2-2 and V is TRBV10-3; D tentatively fits TRBD1 or TRBD2 (5 bases each). The CDR3 region has the DNA TGTGCCATCAGTGAGCGGGGACCGACGAACACCGGGGAGCTGTTTTTT. This encodes CAISERGPTNTGELFF.